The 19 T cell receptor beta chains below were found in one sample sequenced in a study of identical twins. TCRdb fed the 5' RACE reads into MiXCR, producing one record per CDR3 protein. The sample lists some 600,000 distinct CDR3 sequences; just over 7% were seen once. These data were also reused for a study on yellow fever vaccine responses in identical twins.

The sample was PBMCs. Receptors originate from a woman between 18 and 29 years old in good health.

The CDR3 nucleotides are TGTGCCAGCAGCTTGGATCGATCGGGATACGAGCAGTACGTC. It specifies CASSLDRSGYEQYV. The V and J genes are TRBV5-6 and TRBJ2-7, with D tentatively TRBD2 (5 bases). The CDR3 has 14 amino acids. CDR1 and CDR2 from the germline V gene are SGHDT and YYEEEE. The V and J ends lost 0 bases and 4 bases respectively, with 11 bases between them.

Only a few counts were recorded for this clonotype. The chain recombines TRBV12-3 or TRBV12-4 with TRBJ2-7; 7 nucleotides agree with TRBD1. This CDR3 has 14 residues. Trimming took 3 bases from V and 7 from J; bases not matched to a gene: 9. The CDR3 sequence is CASSFPGQVGEQYF. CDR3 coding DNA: TGTGCCAGCAGTTTTCCCGGACAGGTTGGAGAGCAGTACTTC.

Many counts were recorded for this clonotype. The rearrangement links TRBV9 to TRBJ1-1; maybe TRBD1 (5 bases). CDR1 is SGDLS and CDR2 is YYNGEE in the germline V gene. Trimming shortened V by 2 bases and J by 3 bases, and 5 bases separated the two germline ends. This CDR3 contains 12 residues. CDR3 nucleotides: TGTGCCAGCAGCGTGGGGGACACTGAAGCTTTCTTT. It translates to CASSVGDTEAFF.

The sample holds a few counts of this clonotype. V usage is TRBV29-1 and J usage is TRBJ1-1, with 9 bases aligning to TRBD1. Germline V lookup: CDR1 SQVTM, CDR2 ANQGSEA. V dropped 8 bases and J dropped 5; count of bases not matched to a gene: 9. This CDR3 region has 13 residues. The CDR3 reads CSIRTGVETEAFF. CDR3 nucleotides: TGCAGCATTAGGACAGGGGTGGAGACTGAAGCTTTCTTT.

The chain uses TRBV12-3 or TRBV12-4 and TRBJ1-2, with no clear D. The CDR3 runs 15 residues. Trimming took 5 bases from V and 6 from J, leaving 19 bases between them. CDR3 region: CASSAYQGMIDGYTF. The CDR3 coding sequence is TGTGCCAGCAGTGCCTACCAAGGAATGATCGATGGCTACACCTTC.

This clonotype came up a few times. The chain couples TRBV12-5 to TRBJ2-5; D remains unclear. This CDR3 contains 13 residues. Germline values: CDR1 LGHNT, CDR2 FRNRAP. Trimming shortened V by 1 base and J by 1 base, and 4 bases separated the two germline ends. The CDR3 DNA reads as TGTGCTAGTGGTTTGGCAATCCAAGAGACCCAGTACTTC. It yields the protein CASGLAIQETQYF.

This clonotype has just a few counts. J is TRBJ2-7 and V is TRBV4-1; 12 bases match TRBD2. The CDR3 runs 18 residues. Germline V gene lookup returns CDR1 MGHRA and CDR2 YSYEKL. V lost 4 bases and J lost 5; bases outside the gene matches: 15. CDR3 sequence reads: CASSPPQLAGGPKNEQYF. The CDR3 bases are TGCGCCAGCAGCCCCCCCCAGCTAGCGGGAGGGCCAAAGAACGAGCAGTACTTC.

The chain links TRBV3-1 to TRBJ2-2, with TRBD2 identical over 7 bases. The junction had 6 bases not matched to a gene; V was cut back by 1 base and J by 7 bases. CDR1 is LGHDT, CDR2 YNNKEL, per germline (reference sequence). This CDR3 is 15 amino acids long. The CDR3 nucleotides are TGTGCCAGCAGCCAAGTGACGCTAGCGGACGGGGAGCTGTTTTTT. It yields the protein CASSQVTLADGELFF.

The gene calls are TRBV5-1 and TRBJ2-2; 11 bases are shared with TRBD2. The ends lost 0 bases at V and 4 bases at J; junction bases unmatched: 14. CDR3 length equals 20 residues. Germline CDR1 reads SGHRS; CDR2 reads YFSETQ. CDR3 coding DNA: TGCGCCAGCAGCTTGGCGGGGCTAGCGGGGGGCGGAGCCCTCACCGGGGAGCTGTTTTTT. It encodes CASSLAGLAGGGALTGELFF.

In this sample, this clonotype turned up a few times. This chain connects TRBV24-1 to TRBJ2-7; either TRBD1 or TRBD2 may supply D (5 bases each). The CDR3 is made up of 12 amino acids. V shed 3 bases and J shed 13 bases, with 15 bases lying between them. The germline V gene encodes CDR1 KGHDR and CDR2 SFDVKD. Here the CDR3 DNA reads TGTGCCACCAGTGATCTTCTGGGGGATTCTTACTTC. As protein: CATSDLLGDSYF.

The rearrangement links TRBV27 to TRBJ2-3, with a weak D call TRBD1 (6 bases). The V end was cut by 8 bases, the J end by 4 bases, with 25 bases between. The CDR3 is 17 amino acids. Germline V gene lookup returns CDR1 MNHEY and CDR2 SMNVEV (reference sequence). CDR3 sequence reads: CASGSWWDTRDPDTQYF. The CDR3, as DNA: TGTGCCAGCGGTAGCTGGTGGGACACAAGAGACCCAGATACGCAGTATTTT.

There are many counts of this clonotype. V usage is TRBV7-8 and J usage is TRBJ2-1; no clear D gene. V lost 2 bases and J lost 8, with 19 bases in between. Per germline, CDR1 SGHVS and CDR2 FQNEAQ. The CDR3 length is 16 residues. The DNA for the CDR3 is TGTGCCAGCAGCTTAATAGGTCCCCCGGTTGGGTATGAGCAGTTCTTC. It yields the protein CASSLIGPPVGYEQFF.

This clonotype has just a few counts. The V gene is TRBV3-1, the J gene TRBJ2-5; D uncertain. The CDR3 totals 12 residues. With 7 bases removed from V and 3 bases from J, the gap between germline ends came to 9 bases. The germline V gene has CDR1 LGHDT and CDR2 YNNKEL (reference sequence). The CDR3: CASMGLEETQYF. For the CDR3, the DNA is TGTGCCAGCATGGGGTTGGAAGAGACCCAGTACTTC.

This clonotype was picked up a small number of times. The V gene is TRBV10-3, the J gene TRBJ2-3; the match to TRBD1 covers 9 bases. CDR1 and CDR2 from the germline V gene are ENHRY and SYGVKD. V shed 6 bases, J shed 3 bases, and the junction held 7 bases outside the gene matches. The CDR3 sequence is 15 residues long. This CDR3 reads CAIRGAGQGTDTQYF. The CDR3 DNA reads TGTGCCATCAGGGGGGCCGGACAGGGGACAGATACGCAGTATTTT.

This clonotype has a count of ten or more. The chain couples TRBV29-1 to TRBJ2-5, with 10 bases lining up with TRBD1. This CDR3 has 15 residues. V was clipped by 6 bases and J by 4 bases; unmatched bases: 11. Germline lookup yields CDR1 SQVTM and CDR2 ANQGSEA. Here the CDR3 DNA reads TGCAGCGTCGGCTATGGGACAGGGGAGGGAGAGACCCAGTACTTC. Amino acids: CSVGYGTGEGETQYF.

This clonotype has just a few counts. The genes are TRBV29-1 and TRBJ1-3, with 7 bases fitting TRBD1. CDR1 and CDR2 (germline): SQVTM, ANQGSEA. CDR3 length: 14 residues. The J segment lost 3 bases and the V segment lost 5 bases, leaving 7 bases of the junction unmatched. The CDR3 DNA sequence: TGCAGCGTTACAACAGGGGCGGTTGGAAACACCATATATTTT. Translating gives CSVTTGAVGNTIYF. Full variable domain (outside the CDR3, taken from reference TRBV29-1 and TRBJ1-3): SAVISQKPSRDICQRGTSLTIQCQVDSQVTMMFWYRQQPGQSLTLIATANQGSEATYESGFVIDKFPISRPNLTFSTLTVSNMSPEDSSIYLCSVTTGAVGNTIYFGEGSWLTVV.

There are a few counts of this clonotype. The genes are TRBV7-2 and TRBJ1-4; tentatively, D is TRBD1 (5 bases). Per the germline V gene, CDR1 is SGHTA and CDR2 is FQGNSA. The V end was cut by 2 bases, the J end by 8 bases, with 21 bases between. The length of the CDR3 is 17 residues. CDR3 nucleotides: TGTGCCAGCAGCTTATCGAGGGCGGTACAGGAAGAAGAAAAACTGTTTTTT. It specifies CASSLSRAVQEEEKLFF.

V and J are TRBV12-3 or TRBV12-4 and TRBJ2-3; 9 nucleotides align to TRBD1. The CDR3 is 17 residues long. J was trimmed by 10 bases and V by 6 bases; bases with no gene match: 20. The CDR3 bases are TGTGCCAGCAGACCGAGGACAGGGGATCACACGCACGATGCGCAGTATTTT. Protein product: CASRPRTGDHTHDAQYF.

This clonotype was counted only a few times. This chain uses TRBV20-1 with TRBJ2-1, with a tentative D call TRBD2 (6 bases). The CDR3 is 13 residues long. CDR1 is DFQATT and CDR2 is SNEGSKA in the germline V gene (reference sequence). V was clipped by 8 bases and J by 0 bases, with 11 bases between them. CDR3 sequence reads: CSTIADSYNEQFF. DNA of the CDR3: TGCAGTACAATAGCGGACTCCTACAATGAGCAGTTCTTC.